These T cell receptor beta chains were read from a single sample in a study of blood T cell repertoires in COVID-19. Sequencing used immunoSEQ multiplex PCR; TCRdb keeps in-frame clones, though not all of them. The sample holds fewer than 250,000 clones, around 87% seen once. Sequencing input: PBMCs or T cells enriched from blood (not recorded which). These receptors originate from a woman in her forties in a cohort exposed to, infected with or recovered from COVID-19 (not recorded which). The CDR3 runs from the conserved cysteine through the conserved F or W. The D gene is left open where the match is weak. The size field is filled for only some rows; it gives once, few, many or a size class.

NA | TRBJ1-4 | TRBV6-1 | NA | CASSERREGTEKLFF | TGTGCCAGCAGTGAGCGCAGGGAGGGTACCGAAAAACTGTTTTTT
TRBD2 | TRBJ2-2 | TRBV11-2 | once | CASSRMRGVHLSGELFF | TGTGCCAGCAGCAGGATGCGGGGGGTTCATCTTTCCGGGGAGCTGTTTTTT
NA | TRBJ1-5 | TRBV27 | NA | CASSLFRASNQPQHF | TGTGCCAGCAGTTTATTCAGGGCGAGCAATCAGCCCCAGCATTTT
NA | TRBJ1-6 | TRBV11-3 | few | CASSLDDGPGVNSPLHF | TGTGCCAGCAGCTTAGACGACGGCCCAGGGGTTAATTCACCCCTCCACTTT
NA | TRBJ2-5 | TRBV18 | few | CASSLGLNQETQYF | TGTGCCAGCTCACTGGGACTCAACCAAGAGACCCAGTACTTC
NA | TRBJ1-1 | TRBV19 | NA | CASSIKGFTEAFF | TGTGCCAGTAGTATAAAGGGGTTCACTGAAGCTTTCTTT
NA | TRBJ1-1 | TRBV11-2 | NA | CASSSHRVGNTEAFF | TGTGCCAGCAGCTCCCACAGGGTGGGGAACACTGAAGCTTTCTTT
NA | TRBJ1-6 | TRBV7-2 | NA | CASSLQGSYNSPLHF | TGTGCCAGCAGCTTACAGGGTTCCTATAATTCACCCCTCCACTTT
TRBD1 | TRBJ1-5 | TRBV27 | NA | CASSHDRGNQPQHF | TGTGCCAGCAGCCATGACAGGGGCAATCAGCCCCAGCATTTT
NA | TRBJ1-5 | TRBV28 | NA | CASSSSDRGRNQPQHF | NA
TRBD1 | TRBJ2-7 | TRBV6-5 | NA | CASSRDRSSYEQYF | TGTGCCAGCAGTCGGGACAGAAGCTCCTACGAGCAGTACTTC
TRBD1 | TRBJ1-1 | TRBV27 | NA | CASSELTGLNTEAFF | TGTGCCAGCAGTGAGTTGACAGGGCTCAACACTGAAGCTTTCTTT
NA | TRBJ1-1 | TRBV7-2 | NA | CASSLAGVTEAFF | TGTGCCAGCAGCTTAGCAGGGGTTACTGAAGCTTTCTTT
NA | TRBJ1-1 | TRBV10-3 | few | CAISDMNTEAFF | TGTGCCATCAGTGATATGAACACTGAAGCTTTCTTT
NA | TRBJ1-5 | TRBV6-5 | once | CASSPRTGNQPQHF | TGTGCCAGCAGCCCCCGGACTGGCAATCAGCCCCAGCATTTT
NA | TRBJ2-4 | TRBV5-4 | NA | CASSFQGTKNIQYF | TGTGCCAGCAGCTTCCAGGGGACCAAAAACATTCAGTACTTC
TRBD1 | TRBJ2-7 | TRBV16 | NA | CASSQPDRGLYEQYF | TGTGCCAGCAGCCAACCGGACAGGGGTCTATACGAGCAGTACTTC